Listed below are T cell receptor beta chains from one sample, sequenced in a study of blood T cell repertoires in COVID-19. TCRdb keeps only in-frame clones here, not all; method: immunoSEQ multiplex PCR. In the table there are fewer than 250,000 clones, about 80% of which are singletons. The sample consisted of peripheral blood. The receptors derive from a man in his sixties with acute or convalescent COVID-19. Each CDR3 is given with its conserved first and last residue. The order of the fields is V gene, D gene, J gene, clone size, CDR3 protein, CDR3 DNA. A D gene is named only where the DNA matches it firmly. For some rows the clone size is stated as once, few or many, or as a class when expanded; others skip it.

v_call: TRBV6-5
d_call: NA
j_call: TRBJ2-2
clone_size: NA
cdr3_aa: CASSYGQGLVTGELFF
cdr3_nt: TGTGCCAGCAGTTATGGCCAGGGGCTGGTCACCGGGGAGCTGTTTTTT

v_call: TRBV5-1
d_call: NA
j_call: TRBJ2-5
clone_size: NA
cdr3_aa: CASSLRGQTQYF
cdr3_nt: TGCGCCAGCAGCTTGAGGGGCCAGACCCAGTACTTC

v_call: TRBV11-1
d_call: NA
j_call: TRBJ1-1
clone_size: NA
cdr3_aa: CASSSQVTEAFF
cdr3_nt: TGTGCCAGCAGCTCACAGGTCACTGAAGCTTTCTTT

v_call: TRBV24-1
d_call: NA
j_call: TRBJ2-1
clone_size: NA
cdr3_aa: CATSEQVGSNEQFF
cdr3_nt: TGTGCCACCAGTGAGCAGGTTGGAAGCAATGAGCAGTTCTTC

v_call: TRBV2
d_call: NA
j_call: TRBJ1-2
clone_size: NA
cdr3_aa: CASRLRQDLYGYTF
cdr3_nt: TGTGCCAGCAGACTCAGACAGGACCTCTATGGCTACACCTTC

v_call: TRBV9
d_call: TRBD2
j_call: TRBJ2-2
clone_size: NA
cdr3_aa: CASSATSGSGELFF
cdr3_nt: TGTGCCAGCAGCGCCACTAGCGGGAGTGGGGAGCTGTTTTTT

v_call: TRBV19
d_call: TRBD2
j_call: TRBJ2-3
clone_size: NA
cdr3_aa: CASSIDRTAGARTDTQYF
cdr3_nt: TGTGCCAGTAGTATAGATCGGACAGCGGGAGCGCGCACAGATACGCAGTATTTT

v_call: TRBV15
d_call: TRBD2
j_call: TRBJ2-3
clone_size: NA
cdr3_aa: CATSRAPRETDTQYF
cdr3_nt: TGTGCCACCAGCAGAGCCCCGCGGGAGACAGATACGCAGTATTTT

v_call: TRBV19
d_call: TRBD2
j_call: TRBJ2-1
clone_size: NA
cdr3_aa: CASNPREGNEQFF
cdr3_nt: TGTGCCAGTAACCCACGGGAGGGGAATGAGCAGTTCTTC

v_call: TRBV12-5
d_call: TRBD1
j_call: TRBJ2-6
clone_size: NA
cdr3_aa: CASGTSGQNSGANVLTF
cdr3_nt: TGTGCTAGTGGAACCTCGGGACAGAACTCTGGGGCCAACGTCCTGACTTTC

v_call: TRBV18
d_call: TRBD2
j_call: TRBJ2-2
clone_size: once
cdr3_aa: CASSPRASGGLPGELFF
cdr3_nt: TGTGCCAGCTCACCAAGGGCTAGCGGGGGCCTTCCCGGGGAGCTGTTTTTT

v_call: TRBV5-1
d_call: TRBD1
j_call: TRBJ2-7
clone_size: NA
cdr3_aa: CASSYRQGPLSYEQYF
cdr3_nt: TGCGCCAGCAGCTACCGACAGGGGCCGCTCTCCTACGAGCAGTACTTC

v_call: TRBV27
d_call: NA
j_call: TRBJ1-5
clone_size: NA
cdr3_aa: CASSLSSGSNQPQHF
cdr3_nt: TGTGCCAGCAGTTTATCCTCAGGGAGCAATCAGCCCCAGCATTTT